This T cell receptor beta chain was documented in a study of identical twins. The V end was cut by 4 bases, the J end by 3 bases, with 12 bases between. Germline lookup yields CDR1 SGHAT and CDR2 FQNNGV. The CDR3 is 15 residues long. This clonotype was counted at least ten times. TCRdb ran MiXCR on the 5' RACE reads and lists one entry per CDR3 protein. The sample lists about 280,000 distinct CDR3 sequences, more than 6.5% seen once, with less than 2.5% in the top ten. These data also formed part of another study, on yellow fever vaccine responses in identical twins.

The chain combines TRBV11-2 with TRBJ2-2; unclear D gene. The sample taken for sequencing was memory (CD45RO+) T cells sorted from blood. The TCR comes from a young woman in good health. CDR3 residues: CASSSAYSDTGELFF. CDR3 coding DNA: TGTGCCAGCAGCTCGGCGTACAGCGACACCGGGGAGCTGTTTTTT.